The 29 T cell receptor beta chains reported below all come from one sample, sequenced in a study of control samples from healthy donors and cancer patients. TCRdb's copy holds only in-frame clones and misses some; the assay was immunoSEQ multiplex PCR. The table records approximately 90,000 clones, 86% of them present only once. The sample consisted of blood. These receptor sequences come from a man aged 30 to 39 in good health.

The rearrangement joins TRBV5-4 to TRBJ2-7; the match to TRBD1 covers 9 bases. The CDR3 consists of 15 residues. The ends lost 5 bases at V and 3 bases at J; junction bases unmatched: 9. Germline V lookup: CDR1 SGHNT, CDR2 YYREEE (reference sequence). CDR3 in DNA: TGTGCCAGCAGACATATGGGACAGGGCGTCTACGAGCAGTACGTC. This gives the protein CASRHMGQGVYEQYV.

This clone showed up just a few times. This sequence joins TRBV7-3 and TRBJ1-1; 12 bases map to TRBD1. CDR3 length equals 17 residues. V trimming: 2 bases; J trimming: 2 bases; junction bases outside the gene matches: 6. Germline CDR1 and CDR2: SGHTA and FQGTGA. CDR3 loop: CASSLVPGQGANTEAFF. CDR3 DNA: TGTGCCAGCAGCTTAGTCCCGGGACAGGGGGCCAACACTGAAGCTTTCTTT.

This clone was seen only once. The chain combines TRBV2 with TRBJ2-3, with D unresolved. Germline V CDR1 and CDR2: SNHLY, FYNNEI. Trimming took 1 base from V and 0 from J, leaving 5 bases between them. CDR3 length: 14 residues. The chain's CDR3 is CASSEGNSTDTQYF. The CDR3 coding sequence is TGTGCCAGCAGTGAAGGAAATAGCACAGATACGCAGTATTTT.

This clone was seen more than once but under ten times. V gene TRBV19 combines with J gene TRBJ1-6; D uncertain. CDR3 length: 16 residues. Between the trimmed V and J ends, which lost 7 bases and 6 bases, there was a span of 19 bases. CDR1 is LNHDA, CDR2 SQIVND, per germline (reference sequence). As DNA, the CDR3 is TGTGCCAGTACCTCGGCCGGGATTAGACGTAATTCACCCCTCCACTTT. Encoded protein: CASTSAGIRRNSPLHF. Full variable domain (remainder filled in from reference TRBV19 and TRBJ1-6): DGGITQSPKYLFRKEGQNVTLSCEQNLNHDAMYWYRQDPGQGLRLIYYSQIVNDFQKGDIAEGYSVSREKKESFPLTVTSAQKNPTAFYLCASTSAGIRRNSPLHFGNGTRLTVT.

The rearrangement uses TRBV6-1 and TRBJ2-3, with a tentative D call TRBD1 (5 bases). With 1 base removed from V and 11 bases from J, the gap between germline ends came to 7 bases. This CDR3 has 11 residues. The germline V gene has CDR1 MNHNS and CDR2 SASEGT. CDR3 in DNA: TGTGCCAGCAGTGAAGGACAGATGCAGTATTTT. This sequence encodes CASSEGQMQYF.

This clone was counted a few times. The chain has TRBV27 and TRBJ1-2; 9 bases are shared with TRBD1. CDR1 and CDR2 from the germline V gene are MNHEY and SMNVEV (reference sequence). The CDR3 loop spans 14 amino acids. V was pared by 6 bases and J by 4 bases, with 6 bases of the junction left unmatched. The CDR3 region is CASRNLTGGYGYTF. As DNA, the CDR3 is TGTGCCAGCAGGAACCTGACAGGGGGCTATGGCTACACCTTC.

V usage is TRBV5-6 and J usage is TRBJ2-5; 10 bases are a match to TRBD2. V was clipped by 4 bases and J by 5 bases; unmatched bases: 5. The CDR3 length is 14 residues. The germline CDR1 and CDR2 sequences are SGHDT and YYEEEE. CDR3 DNA: TGTGCCAGCAGCCCCCTAGCGGGGGAGGAGACCCAGTACTTC. This encodes CASSPLAGEETQYF.

This chain joins TRBV30 and TRBJ2-1; maybe TRBD2 (6 bases). Between the trimmed V and J ends, which lost 3 bases and 3 bases, there was a span of 12 bases. CDR3 length: 14 residues. Germline V gene data show CDR1 as GTSNPN and CDR2 as SVGIG (reference sequence). CDR3: CAWRAGSYYNEQFF. The CDR3 DNA reads TGTGCCTGGAGAGCGGGCTCCTACTACAATGAGCAGTTCTTC.

This chain connects TRBV9 to TRBJ2-5, with TRBD1 matching over 9 bases. With 6 bases clipped from V and 1 base from J, the junction kept 7 bases outside the gene matches. The CDR3 runs to 15 residues. Per the germline V gene, CDR1 is SGDLS and CDR2 is YYNGEE. Written as DNA, the CDR3 is TGTGCCAGCACACGCTGGACAGGGGTCCAAGAGACCCAGTACTTC. It yields the protein CASTRWTGVQETQYF.

The CDR3 reads CACPGDGRVLTF. CDR3 sequence (DNA): TGTGCCTGCCCGGGGGACGGAAGGGTCCTGACTTTC. This rearrangement joins TRBV30 to TRBJ2-6; D is perhaps TRBD2 (6 bases). Trimming took off 6 bases at V and 13 bases at J, with 16 bases between the two ends. This CDR3 region has 12 residues. Germline loops: CDR1 GTSNPN, CDR2 SVGIG (reference sequence).

The V and J genes are TRBV4-1 and TRBJ1-2, with 7 positions matching TRBD1. The length of the CDR3 is 15 residues. The germline CDR1 and CDR2 sequences are MGHRA and YSYEKL. The V gene end was trimmed by 1 base and the J gene end by 0 bases; junction bases not matched to a gene: 2. Written as DNA, the CDR3 is TGCGCCAGCAGCCAAGGGACAGGCGCTAACTATGGCTACACCTTC. Translated: CASSQGTGANYGYTF.

This chain joins TRBV7-6 and TRBJ2-1, with TRBD2 as a possible D gene (6 bases). V lost 4 bases and J lost 5, with 15 bases in between. Looked up from germline, CDR1 is SGHVS and CDR2 is FNYEAQ. There are 15 residues in the CDR3. DNA of the CDR3: TGTGCCAGCAGCTCCCGACTAGGGCTTGACAATGAGCAGTTCTTC. Residues: CASSSRLGLDNEQFF. The complete variable domain, with remaining parts taken from reference TRBV7-6 and TRBJ2-1, reads GAGVSQSPRYKVTKRGQDVALRCDPISGHVSLYWYRQALGQGPEFLTYFNYEAQQDKSGLPNDRFSAERPEGSISTLTIQRTEQRDSAMYRCASSSRLGLDNEQFFGPGTRLTVL.

The V gene is TRBV12-3 or TRBV12-4, the J gene TRBJ1-1, with D uncertain. The CDR3 loop spans 11 amino acids. V dropped 3 bases and J dropped 4 bases, with 3 bases sitting between them. CDR3 nucleotide sequence: TGTGCCAGCAGTTTTGGCACTGAAGCTTTCTTT. This gives the protein CASSFGTEAFF.

The rearrangement uses TRBV20-1 and TRBJ2-5; 13 bases fit TRBD2. CDR1 and CDR2 from the germline V gene are DFQATT and SNEGSKA (reference sequence). The CDR3 contains 18 residues. V lost 3 bases, J lost 5 bases, and 15 bases stayed unmatched. The CDR3 region has the DNA TGCAGTGCTAGTGATGCCGGGACTAGCGGGGCCGAGCGGGAGACCCAGTACTTC. Protein: CSASDAGTSGAERETQYF.

The rearrangement uses TRBV11-2 and TRBJ1-2; D call uncertain. This CDR3 comprises 13 residues. Trimming left V 5 bases short and J 6 bases short, with 13 bases between. Germline CDR1 and CDR2: SGHAT and FQNNGV. The DNA for the CDR3 is TGTGCCAGCAGCCCACGACTAGGCGATGGCTACACCTTC. Encoded protein: CASSPRLGDGYTF.

V is TRBV29-1 and J is TRBJ1-2; a possible D gene is TRBD1 (5 bases). V shed 6 bases and J shed 0 bases, with 14 bases lying between them. Per germline, CDR1 SQVTM and CDR2 ANQGSEA. The CDR3 is made up of 14 amino acids. Here the CDR3 reads CSVLLRGTNYGYTF. Written as DNA, the CDR3 is TGCAGCGTCCTCCTTCGGGGCACTAACTATGGCTACACCTTC.

The rearrangement links TRBV21-1 to TRBJ2-3; the table's TRBD2 call for D was not verified on the DNA. TRBV21-1 is noted as a pseudogene. The CDR3 is 13 amino acids. For the CDR3, the DNA is TGTGCCAGCGAGGGGAGGGGCACAGATACGCAGTATTTT. Residues: CASEGRGTDTQYF.

The chain couples TRBV2 to TRBJ1-1; D is ambiguous. Between the trimmed V and J ends, which lost 3 bases and 1 base, there was a span of 18 bases. Germline V gene data show CDR1 as SNHLY and CDR2 as FYNNEI. This CDR3 is built from 17 residues. The CDR3 spells CASSESYSITGNTEAFF. CDR3 nucleotides: TGTGCCAGCAGTGAGAGCTACTCCATTACGGGGAACACTGAAGCTTTCTTT.

V is TRBV20-1 and J is TRBJ1-6; no reliable D call. This CDR3 is built from 16 residues. Germline CDR1 and CDR2: DFQATT and SNEGSKA (reference sequence). The V end was cut by 5 bases, the J end by 8 bases, with 22 bases between. The CDR3 bases are TGCAGTGCTCGTGTCCGGACGGGAAAAGGGTATTCACCCCTCCACTTT. Its protein is CSARVRTGKGYSPLHF.

The rearrangement joins TRBV9 to TRBJ1-3; TRBD1 is a possible D gene (6 bases). The CDR3 has 16 residues. Looked up from germline, CDR1 is SGDLS and CDR2 is YYNGEE. V was clipped by 1 base and J by 1 base, with 12 bases between them. CDR3 coding DNA: TGTGCCAGCAGCGTACACGGACAGACTTCTGGAAACACCATATATTTT. This encodes CASSVHGQTSGNTIYF.

The chain is built from TRBV6-5 and TRBJ2-5; tentatively, D is TRBD1 (6 bases). Germline V gene lookup returns CDR1 MNHEY and CDR2 SVGAGI. This CDR3 spans 14 amino acids. Trimming cost V 4 bases and J 2 bases, with 11 bases left between them. The CDR3 is CASSFRQVQETQYF. CDR3 DNA sequence: TGTGCCAGCAGTTTCCGACAGGTTCAAGAGACCCAGTACTTC.

This clone was counted between two and nine times. The J gene is TRBJ2-5, the V gene TRBV4-1; 7 bases are a match to TRBD1. Germline CDR1 and CDR2: MGHRA and YSYEKL. Losses at the gene ends were 4 bases for V and 5 bases for J; bases not matched to a gene: 10. This CDR3 is 15 amino acids long. The CDR3 loop is CASSPQGMTVETQYF. As DNA, the CDR3 is TGCGCCAGCAGCCCACAGGGGATGACGGTGGAGACCCAGTACTTC.

The CDR3 region has the DNA TGTGCCAGCAGTTTGTGGGGGCACGAGACCCAGTACTTC. This translates into CASSLWGHETQYF. This sequence joins TRBV12-3 or TRBV12-4 and TRBJ2-5, with a weak D call TRBD1 (6 bases). The CDR3 covers 13 residues. V dropped 3 bases and J dropped 5 bases, with 10 bases sitting between them.

The V and J genes are TRBV5-5 and TRBJ2-7; 8 bases align to TRBD1. CDR3 length equals 15 residues. Germline-derived CDR1 and CDR2 are SGHKS and YYEKEE (reference sequence). The trim removed 3 bases at V and 5 bases at J, leaving 10 bases unmatched. CDR3 residues: CASSSRTGNGDEQYV. Here the CDR3 DNA reads TGTGCCAGCAGCTCAAGGACAGGGAATGGCGACGAGCAGTACGTC.

The V call is TRBV28, the J call TRBJ2-3, with TRBD2 matching 8 bases. CDR1 and CDR2 (germline): MDHEN, SYDVKM. The ends lost 11 bases at V and 2 bases at J; junction bases unmatched: 9. CDR3 length equals 14 residues. CDR3 DNA: TGTGCCGGCAATAGCGGGGTTTACACAGATACGCAGTATTTT. Translated, it gives CAGNSGVYTDTQYF.

The CDR3 protein is CAWSRQGARTGELFF. CDR3 DNA: TGTGCCTGGAGTAGACAGGGGGCGAGGACCGGGGAGCTGTTTTTT. The genes are TRBV30 and TRBJ2-2, with 10 bases matching TRBD1. Germline V lookup: CDR1 GTSNPN, CDR2 SVGIG (reference sequence). Trimming at V came to 2 bases and at J to 5 bases, leaving 5 bases not matched to a gene. The CDR3 totals 15 residues.

The gene calls are TRBV6-1 and TRBJ2-5; 15 bases fit TRBD2. J was trimmed by 3 bases and V by 4 bases; bases with no gene match: 3. The CDR3 has 16 residues. Germline CDR1 is MNHNS and CDR2 is SASEGT. Here the CDR3 DNA reads TGTGCCAGCAGTGTCGGACTAGCGGGGGGGAAAGAGACCCAGTACTTC. Translation gives CASSVGLAGGKETQYF.

The chain is built from TRBV30 and TRBJ2-3; TRBD2 matches 9 bases. This CDR3 is built from 14 residues. In germline, CDR1 is GTSNPN, CDR2 SVGIG (reference sequence). V lost 4 bases, J lost 4 bases, and 6 bases stayed unmatched. The CDR3 DNA is TGTGCCTGGATAGCGGGGGTGGGCCCAGATACGCAGTATTTT. It yields the protein CAWIAGVGPDTQYF.

CDR3 in DNA: TGTGCCAGCAGACCCAGTCACTCAAATGAAAAACTGTTTTTT. Translated: CASRPSHSNEKLFF. The chain recombines TRBV2 with TRBJ1-4, with D unclear. Looked up from germline, CDR1 is SNHLY and CDR2 is FYNNEI. The CDR3 covers 14 residues. Trimming left V 6 bases short and J 5 bases short, with 13 bases between.